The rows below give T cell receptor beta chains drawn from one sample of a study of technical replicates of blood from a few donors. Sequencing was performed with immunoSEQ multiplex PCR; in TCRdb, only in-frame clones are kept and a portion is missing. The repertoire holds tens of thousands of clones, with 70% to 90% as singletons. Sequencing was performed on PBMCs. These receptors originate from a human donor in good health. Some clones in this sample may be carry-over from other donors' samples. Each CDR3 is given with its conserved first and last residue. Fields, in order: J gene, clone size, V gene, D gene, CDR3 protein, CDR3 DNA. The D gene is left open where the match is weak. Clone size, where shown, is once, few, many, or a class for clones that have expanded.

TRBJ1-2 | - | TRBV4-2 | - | CASSQDRQPTLYGYTF | TGTGCCAGCAGCCAAGATCGACAGCCTACCCTCTATGGCTACACCTTC
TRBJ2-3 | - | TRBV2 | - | CASSPSGYAVTDTQYF | TGTGCCAGCAGTCCCAGCGGGTATGCGGTCACAGATACGCAGTATTTT
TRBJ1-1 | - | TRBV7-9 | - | CASSPREKMNTEAFF | TGTGCCAGCAGCCCTCGGGAGAAAATGAACACTGAAGCTTTCTTT
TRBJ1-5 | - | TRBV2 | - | CASSWEGRSNQPQHF | TGTGCCAGCAGTTGGGAGGGGAGGAGCAATCAGCCCCAGCATTTT
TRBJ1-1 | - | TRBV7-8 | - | CASRPTGVPGEAFF | TGTGCCAGCAGACCAACCGGGGTCCCGGGGGAAGCTTTCTTT
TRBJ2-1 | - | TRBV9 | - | CASSVTGTLYNEQFF | TGTGCCAGCAGCGTCACCGGGACACTTTACAATGAGCAGTTCTTC
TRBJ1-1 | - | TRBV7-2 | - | CASSLRSPDSNTEAFF | TGTGCCAGCAGCTTAAGGAGCCCCGACTCGAACACTGAAGCTTTCTTT
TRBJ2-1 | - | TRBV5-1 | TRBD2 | CASSLGGTSSGEQFF | TGCGCCAGCAGCTTGGGAGGGACTAGCTCGGGTGAGCAGTTCTTC
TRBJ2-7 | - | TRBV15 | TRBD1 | CATSRTTGVEQYF | TGTGCCACCAGCAGAACTACAGGGGTCGAGCAGTACTTC
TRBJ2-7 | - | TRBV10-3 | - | CAISEPDLRGQYF | TGTGCCATCAGTGAGCCAGACTTACGAGGGCAGTACTTC
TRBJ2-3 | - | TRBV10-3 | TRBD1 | CATNRGSTDTQYF | TGTGCCACCAACAGGGGGAGCACAGATACGCAGTATTTT
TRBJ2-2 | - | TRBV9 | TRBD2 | CASSPLAGVNTGELFF | TGTGCCAGCAGCCCCCTGGCGGGGGTGAACACCGGGGAGCTGTTTTTT
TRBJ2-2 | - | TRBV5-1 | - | CASSPDGGRATGELFF | TGCGCCAGCAGCCCGGACGGCGGCAGGGCCACCGGGGAGCTGTTTTTT
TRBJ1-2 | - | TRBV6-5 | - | CASTGANYGYTF | TGTGCCAGCACTGGAGCTAACTATGGCTACACCTTC
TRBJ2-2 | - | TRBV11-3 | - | CASSSRSNTGELFF | TGTGCCAGCAGCTCCAGATCGAACACCGGGGAGCTGTTTTTT
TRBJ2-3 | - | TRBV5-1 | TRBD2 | CASSHKAGGTDTQYF | TGCGCCAGCAGCCACAAAGCGGGGGGTACAGATACGCAGTATTTT
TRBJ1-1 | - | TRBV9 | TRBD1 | CASSDLQGAGNTEAFF | TGTGCCAGCAGCGACCTACAGGGGGCAGGGAACACTGAAGCTTTCTTT
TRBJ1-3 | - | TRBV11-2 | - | CASRTGVGISGNTIYF | TGTGCCAGTCGAACGGGGGTGGGGATCTCTGGAAACACCATATATTTT
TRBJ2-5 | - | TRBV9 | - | CASSVVGGQETQYF | TGTGCCAGCAGCGTAGTTGGGGGGCAAGAGACCCAGTACTTC
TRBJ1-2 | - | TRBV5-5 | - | CASTPQGYYGYTF | TGTGCCAGCACCCCCCAGGGCTACTATGGCTACACCTTC
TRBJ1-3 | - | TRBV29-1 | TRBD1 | CSVETGTAGNTIYF | TGCAGCGTTGAGACCGGGACAGCCGGAAACACCATATATTTT
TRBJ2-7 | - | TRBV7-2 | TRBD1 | CASSSHGTGNEQYF | TGTGCCAGCAGCTCTCACGGGACAGGGAACGAGCAGTACTTC
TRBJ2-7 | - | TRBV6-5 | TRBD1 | CASSYRQGAYEQYF | TGTGCCAGCAGTTACAGACAGGGGGCCTACGAGCAGTACTTC
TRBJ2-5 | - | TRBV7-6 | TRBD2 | CASSWGPAGQETQYF | TGTGCCAGCAGCTGGGGACCAGCGGGGCAGGAGACCCAGTACTTC
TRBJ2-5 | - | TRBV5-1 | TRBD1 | CASSTGAAETQYF | TGCGCCAGCAGTACAGGGGCAGCAGAGACCCAGTACTTC
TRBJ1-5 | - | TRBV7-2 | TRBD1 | CASSLSQGVGQPQHF | TGTGCCAGCAGCTTATCGCAGGGGGTTGGACAGCCCCAGCATTTT
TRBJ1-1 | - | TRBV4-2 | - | CASSQASGGRTNTEAFF | TGTGCCAGCAGCCAAGCTTCGGGGGGCAGGACGAACACTGAAGCTTTCTTT
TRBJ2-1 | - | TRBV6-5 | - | CASSYTGRGNEQFF | TGTGCCAGCAGTTATACAGGGAGAGGTAATGAGCAGTTCTTC
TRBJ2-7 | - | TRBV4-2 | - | CASSLTDSSYEQYF | TGTGCCAGCAGCCTCACGGACAGCTCCTACGAGCAGTACTTC
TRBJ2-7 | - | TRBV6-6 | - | CASSYSSRTYEQYF | TGTGCCAGCAGTTACTCGAGCAGGACCTACGAGCAGTACTTC
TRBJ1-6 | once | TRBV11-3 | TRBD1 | CASSRGQVFNSPLHF | TGTGCCAGCAGCCGGGGACAGGTTTTTAATTCACCCCTCCACTTT